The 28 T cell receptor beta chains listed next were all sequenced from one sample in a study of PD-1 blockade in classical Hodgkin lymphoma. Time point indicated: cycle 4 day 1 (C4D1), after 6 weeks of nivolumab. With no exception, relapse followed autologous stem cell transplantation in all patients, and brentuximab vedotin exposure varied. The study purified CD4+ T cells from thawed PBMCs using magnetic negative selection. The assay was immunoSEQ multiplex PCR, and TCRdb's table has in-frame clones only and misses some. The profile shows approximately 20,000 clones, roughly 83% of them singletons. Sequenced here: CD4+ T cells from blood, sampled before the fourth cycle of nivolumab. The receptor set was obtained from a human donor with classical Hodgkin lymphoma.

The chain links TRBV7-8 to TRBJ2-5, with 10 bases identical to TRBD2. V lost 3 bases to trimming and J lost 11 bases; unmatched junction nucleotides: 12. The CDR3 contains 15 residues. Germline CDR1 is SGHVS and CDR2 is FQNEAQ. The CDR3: CASSLSLAGEGEQYF. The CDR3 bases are TGTGCCAGCAGCTTGTCTCTAGCGGGAGAGGGTGAGCAGTACTTC.

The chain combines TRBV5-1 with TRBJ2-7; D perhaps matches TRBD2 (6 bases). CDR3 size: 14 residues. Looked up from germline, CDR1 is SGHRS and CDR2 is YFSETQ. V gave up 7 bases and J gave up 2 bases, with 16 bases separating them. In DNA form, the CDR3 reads TGCGCCAGCGTTGAGCGGGCCCCTGCCTACGAGCAGTACTTC. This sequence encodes CASVERAPAYEQYF.

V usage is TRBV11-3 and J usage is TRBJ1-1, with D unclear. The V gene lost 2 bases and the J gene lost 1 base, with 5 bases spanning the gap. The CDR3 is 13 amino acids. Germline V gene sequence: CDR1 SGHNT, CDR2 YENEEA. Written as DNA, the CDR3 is TGTGCCAGCAGCTTATCCGGGAACACTGAAGCTTTCTTT. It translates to CASSLSGNTEAFF.

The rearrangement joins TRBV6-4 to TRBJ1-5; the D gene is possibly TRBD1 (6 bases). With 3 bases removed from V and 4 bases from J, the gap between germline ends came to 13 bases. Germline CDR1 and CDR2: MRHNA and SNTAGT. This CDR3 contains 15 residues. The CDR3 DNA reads TGTGCCAGCAGTGAAGTTCAGGGGCCAAATCAGCCCCAGCATTTT. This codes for CASSEVQGPNQPQHF.

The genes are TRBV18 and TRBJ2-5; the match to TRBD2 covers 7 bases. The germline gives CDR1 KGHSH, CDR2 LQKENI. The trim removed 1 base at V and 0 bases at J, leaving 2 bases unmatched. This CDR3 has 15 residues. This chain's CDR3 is CASSPLAGNQETQYF. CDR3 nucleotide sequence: TGTGCCAGCTCACCACTAGCGGGTAACCAAGAGACCCAGTACTTC.

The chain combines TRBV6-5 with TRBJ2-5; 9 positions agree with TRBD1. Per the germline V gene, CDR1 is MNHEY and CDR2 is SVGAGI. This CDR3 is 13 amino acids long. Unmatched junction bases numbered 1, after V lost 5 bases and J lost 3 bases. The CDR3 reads CASSRDREETQYF. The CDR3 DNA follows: TGTGCCAGCAGTAGGGACAGGGAAGAGACCCAGTACTTC.

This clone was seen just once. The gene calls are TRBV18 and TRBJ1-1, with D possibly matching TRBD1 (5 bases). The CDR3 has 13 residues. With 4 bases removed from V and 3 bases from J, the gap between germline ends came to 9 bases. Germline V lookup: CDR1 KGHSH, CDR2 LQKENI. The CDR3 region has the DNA TGTGCCAGCTCACGTCGGGGGGACACTGAAGCTTTCTTT. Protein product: CASSRRGDTEAFF.

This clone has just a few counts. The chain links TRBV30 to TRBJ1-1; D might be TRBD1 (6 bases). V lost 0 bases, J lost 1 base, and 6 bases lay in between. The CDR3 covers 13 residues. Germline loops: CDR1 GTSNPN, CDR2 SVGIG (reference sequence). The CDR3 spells CAWSVQGNTEAFF. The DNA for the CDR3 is TGTGCCTGGAGTGTACAGGGGAACACTGAAGCTTTCTTT.

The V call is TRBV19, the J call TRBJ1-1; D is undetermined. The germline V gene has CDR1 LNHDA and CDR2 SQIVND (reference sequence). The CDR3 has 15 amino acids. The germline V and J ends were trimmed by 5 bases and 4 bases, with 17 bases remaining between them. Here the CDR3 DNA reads TGTGCCAGTAGTTTGAATCAACGGGGTTCCACTGAAGCTTTCTTT. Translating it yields CASSLNQRGSTEAFF.

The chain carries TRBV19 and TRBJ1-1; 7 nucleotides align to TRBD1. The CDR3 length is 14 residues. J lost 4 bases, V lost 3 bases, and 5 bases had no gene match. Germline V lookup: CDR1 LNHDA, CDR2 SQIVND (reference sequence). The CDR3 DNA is TGTGCCAGTAGTATCGGGACAGTACGCACTGAAGCTTTCTTT. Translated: CASSIGTVRTEAFF.

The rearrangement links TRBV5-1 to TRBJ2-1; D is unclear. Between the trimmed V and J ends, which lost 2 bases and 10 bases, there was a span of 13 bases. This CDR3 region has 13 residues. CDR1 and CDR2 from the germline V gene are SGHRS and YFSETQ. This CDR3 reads CASSLAANGEQFF. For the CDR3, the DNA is TGCGCCAGCAGCTTAGCTGCTAACGGGGAGCAGTTCTTC. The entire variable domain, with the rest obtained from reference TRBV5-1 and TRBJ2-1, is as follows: KAGVTQTPRYLIKTRGQQVTLSCSPISGHRSVSWYQQTPGQGLQFLFEYFSETQRNKGNFPGRFSGRQFSNSRSEMNVSTLELGDSALYLCASSLAANGEQFFGPGTRLTVL.

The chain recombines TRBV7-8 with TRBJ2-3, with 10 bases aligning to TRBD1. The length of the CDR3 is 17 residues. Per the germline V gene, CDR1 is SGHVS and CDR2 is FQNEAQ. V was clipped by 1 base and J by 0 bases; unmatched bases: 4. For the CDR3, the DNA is TGTGCCAGCAGCTTAGTTGGGACAGGGGCTAGCACAGATACGCAGTATTTT. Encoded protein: CASSLVGTGASTDTQYF.

The CDR3 loop reads CASTPGWKTEAFF. CDR3 sequence (DNA): TGTGCCAGCACCCCGGGATGGAAGACTGAAGCTTTCTTT. This chain links TRBV28 with TRBJ1-1; D unresolved. Germline V gives CDR1 MDHEN, CDR2 SYDVKM. V lost 7 bases and J 5 bases, leaving 14 bases between the germline ends. The CDR3 runs 13 residues.

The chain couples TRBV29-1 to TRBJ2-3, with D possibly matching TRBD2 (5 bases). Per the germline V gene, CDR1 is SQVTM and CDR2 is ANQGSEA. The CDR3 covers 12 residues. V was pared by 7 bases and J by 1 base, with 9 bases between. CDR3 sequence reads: CSARDGTDTQYF. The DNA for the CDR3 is TGCAGCGCGAGGGATGGCACAGATACGCAGTATTTT.

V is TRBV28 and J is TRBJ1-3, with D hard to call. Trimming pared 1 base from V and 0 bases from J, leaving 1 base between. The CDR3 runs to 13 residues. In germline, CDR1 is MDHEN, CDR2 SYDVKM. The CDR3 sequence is CASSLSSGNTIYF. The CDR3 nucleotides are TGTGCCAGCAGTTTATCCTCTGGAAACACCATATATTTT.

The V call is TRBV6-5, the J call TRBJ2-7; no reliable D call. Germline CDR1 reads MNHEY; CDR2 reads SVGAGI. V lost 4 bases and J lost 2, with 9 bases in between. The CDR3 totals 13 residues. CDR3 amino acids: CASSLAVPYEQYF. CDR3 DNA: TGTGCCAGCAGTTTGGCAGTCCCCTACGAGCAGTACTTC.

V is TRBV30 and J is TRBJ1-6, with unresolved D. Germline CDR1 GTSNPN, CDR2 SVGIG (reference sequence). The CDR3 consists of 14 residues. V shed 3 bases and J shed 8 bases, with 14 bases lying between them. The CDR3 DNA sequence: TGTGCCTGGAGGGCCGACGGTTACCATTCACCCCTCCACTTT. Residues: CAWRADGYHSPLHF. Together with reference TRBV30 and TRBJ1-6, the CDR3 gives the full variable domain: SQTIHQWPATLVQPVGSPLSLECTVEGTSNPNLYWYRQAAGRGLQLLFYSVGIGQISSEVPQNLSASRPQDRQFILSSKKLLLSDSGFYLCAWRADGYHSPLHFGNGTRLTVT.

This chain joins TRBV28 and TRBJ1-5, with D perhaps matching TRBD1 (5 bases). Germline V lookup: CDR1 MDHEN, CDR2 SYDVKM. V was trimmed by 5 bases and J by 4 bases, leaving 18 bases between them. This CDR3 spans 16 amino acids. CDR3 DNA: TGTGCCAGCAGTAACCCCTTCGGGACGGTGAATCAGCCCCAGCATTTT. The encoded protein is CASSNPFGTVNQPQHF.

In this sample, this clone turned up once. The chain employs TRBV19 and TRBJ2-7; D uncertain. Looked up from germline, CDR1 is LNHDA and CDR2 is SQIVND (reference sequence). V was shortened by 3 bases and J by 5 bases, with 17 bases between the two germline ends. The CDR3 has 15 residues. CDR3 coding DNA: TGTGCCAGTAGTATTCGGGCGTTACCCGTGAACGAGCAGTACTTC. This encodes CASSIRALPVNEQYF.

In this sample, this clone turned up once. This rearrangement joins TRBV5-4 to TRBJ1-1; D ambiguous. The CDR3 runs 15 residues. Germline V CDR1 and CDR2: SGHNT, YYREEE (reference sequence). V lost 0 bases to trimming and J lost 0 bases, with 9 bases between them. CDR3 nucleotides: TGTGCCAGCAGCTTGGGGCAGATCATGAACACTGAAGCTTTCTTT. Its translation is CASSLGQIMNTEAFF.

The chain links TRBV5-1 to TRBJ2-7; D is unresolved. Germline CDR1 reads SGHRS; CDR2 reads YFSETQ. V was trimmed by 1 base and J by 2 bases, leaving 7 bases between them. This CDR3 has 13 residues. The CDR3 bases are TGCGCCAGCAGCTTGACTCCCCCCTACGAGCAGTACTTC. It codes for CASSLTPPYEQYF.

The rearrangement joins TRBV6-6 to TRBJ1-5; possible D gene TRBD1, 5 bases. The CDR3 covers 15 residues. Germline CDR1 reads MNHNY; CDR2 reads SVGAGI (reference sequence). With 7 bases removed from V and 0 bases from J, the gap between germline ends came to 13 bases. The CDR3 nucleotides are TGTGCCAGCAACGTTGGGGGTTATAGCAATCAGCCCCAGCATTTT. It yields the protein CASNVGGYSNQPQHF.

The CDR3 DNA is TGCGCCAGCAGCTTGGTTCAGGGGAGCGGCACTGAAGCTTTCTTT. This sequence encodes CASSLVQGSGTEAFF. The gene calls are TRBV5-1 and TRBJ1-1, with a weak D call TRBD1 (6 bases). The CDR3 is 15 residues long. Between the trimmed V and J ends, which lost 0 bases and 4 bases, there was a span of 13 bases. Germline V gene data show CDR1 as SGHRS and CDR2 as YFSETQ.

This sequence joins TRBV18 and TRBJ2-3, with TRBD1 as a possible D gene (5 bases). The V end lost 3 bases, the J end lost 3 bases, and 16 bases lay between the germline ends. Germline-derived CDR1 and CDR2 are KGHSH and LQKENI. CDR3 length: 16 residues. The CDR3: CASSPAPPGSTDTQYF. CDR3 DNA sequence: TGTGCCAGCTCACCCGCCCCCCCAGGGTCAACAGATACGCAGTATTTT.

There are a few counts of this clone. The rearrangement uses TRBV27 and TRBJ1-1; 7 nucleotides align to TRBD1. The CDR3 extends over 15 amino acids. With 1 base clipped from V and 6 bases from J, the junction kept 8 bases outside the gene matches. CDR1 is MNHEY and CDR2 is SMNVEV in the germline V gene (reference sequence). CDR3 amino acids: CASSLFPRDSAEAFF. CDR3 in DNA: TGTGCCAGCAGTTTATTCCCACGGGACAGCGCTGAAGCTTTCTTT.

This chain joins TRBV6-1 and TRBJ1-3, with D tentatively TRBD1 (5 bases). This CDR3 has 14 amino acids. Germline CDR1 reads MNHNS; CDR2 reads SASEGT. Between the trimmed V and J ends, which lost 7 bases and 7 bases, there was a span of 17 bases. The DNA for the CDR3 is TGTGCCAGCATCGGCGGGACGTTACCGAACACCATATATTTT. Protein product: CASIGGTLPNTIYF.

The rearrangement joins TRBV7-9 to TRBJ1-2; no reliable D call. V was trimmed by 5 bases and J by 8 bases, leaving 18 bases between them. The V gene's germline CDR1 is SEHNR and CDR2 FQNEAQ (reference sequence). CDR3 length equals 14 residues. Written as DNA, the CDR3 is TGTGCCAGCAGCCCCCACGTGGGCGGTATCGGCTACACCTTC. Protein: CASSPHVGGIGYTF. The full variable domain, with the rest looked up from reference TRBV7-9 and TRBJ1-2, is DTGVSQNPRHKITKRGQNVTFRCDPISEHNRLYWYRQTLGQGPEFLTYFQNEAQLEKSRLLSDRFSAERPKGSFSTLEIQRTEQGDSAMYLCASSPHVGGIGYTFGSGTRLTVV.

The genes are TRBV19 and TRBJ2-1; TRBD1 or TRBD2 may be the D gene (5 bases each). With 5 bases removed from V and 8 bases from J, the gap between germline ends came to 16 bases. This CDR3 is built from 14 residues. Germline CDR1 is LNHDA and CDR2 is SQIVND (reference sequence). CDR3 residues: CASSPGTPRDEQFF. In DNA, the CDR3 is TGTGCCAGTAGTCCCGGGACCCCTCGGGATGAGCAGTTCTTC.